The T cell receptor (beta chain) described here comes from a study of blood T cell repertoires in COVID-19. Study context: The United States, Italy and Spain were the sources of the acute and convalescent COVID-19 samples.

The CDR3 extends over 15 amino acids. Trimming removed 4 bases from V and 0 bases from J; junction bases left unmatched: 7. In germline, CDR1 is SQVTM, CDR2 ANQGSEA. Enrolled during active infection, Seattle patients were then followed longitudinally. The method was immunoSEQ multiplex PCR; TCRdb's version includes in-frame clones alone and lacks a portion of them. The sample carries 440,000 or so clones, about 89% recorded once. The count of this clone is one. Sequenced input: peripheral blood. This sequence joins TRBV29-1 and TRBJ2-3, with 7 bases aligning to TRBD2. This sequence was found in a woman in her thirties or forties with COVID-19, enrolled during active disease. Written as DNA, the CDR3 is TGCAGCGTTGTAGTGAGCGGGGCTAGCACAGATACGCAGTATTTT. Translating gives CSVVVSGASTDTQYF.